Listed below are T cell receptor beta chains from one sample, sequenced in a study of blood T cell repertoires in COVID-19. The table came from immunoSEQ multiplex PCR; TCRdb's copy has only in-frame clones and leaves some out. The sample gives some 670,000 clones, just under 90% of which show up once; around 0.3% is in the top ten. The sample was peripheral blood. The receptors derive from a woman aged 18 to 35 with acute or convalescent COVID-19. The CDR3 runs from the conserved cysteine through the conserved F or W. The D gene is left open where the match is weak. Rows may omit the clone size; those that give it use once, few, many or a size class.

j_call: TRBJ1-4; v_call: TRBV18; clone_size: once; d_call: TRBD1; cdr3_nt: TGTGCCAGCTCACCCTCGACAGGGTCTAATGAAAAACTGTTTTTT; cdr3_aa: CASSPSTGSNEKLFF
j_call: TRBJ1-1; v_call: TRBV19; clone_size: -; d_call: TRBD1; cdr3_nt: TGTGCCAGTAGTACAGGGACAGGGAGATCGAGGGCTGAAGCTTTCTTT; cdr3_aa: CASSTGTGRSRAEAFF
j_call: TRBJ2-3; v_call: TRBV24-1; clone_size: -; d_call: -; cdr3_nt: TGTGCCACCAGTGATGGCGGAGTCGGCACAGATACGCAGTATTTT; cdr3_aa: CATSDGGVGTDTQYF
j_call: TRBJ2-1; v_call: TRBV19; clone_size: -; d_call: TRBD2; cdr3_nt: TGTGCCAGTAGTATTGCTAGCGGGGGGTACTACAATGAGCAGTTCTTC; cdr3_aa: CASSIASGGYYNEQFF
j_call: TRBJ1-1; v_call: TRBV9; clone_size: -; d_call: -; cdr3_nt: TGTGCCAGCAGCGTATTCATGAACACTGAAGCTTTCTTT; cdr3_aa: CASSVFMNTEAFF
j_call: TRBJ1-1; v_call: TRBV7-9; clone_size: -; d_call: -; cdr3_nt: TGTGCCAGCAGCTCCCCTTCCCGGTCCGGGGAAGCTTTCTTT; cdr3_aa: CASSSPSRSGEAFF
j_call: TRBJ2-3; v_call: TRBV6-2/TRBV6-3; clone_size: -; d_call: TRBD2; cdr3_nt: TGTGCCAGCAGTTCGGGACTAGAACCGGATACGCAGTATTTT; cdr3_aa: CASSSGLEPDTQYF
j_call: TRBJ2-1; v_call: TRBV24-1; clone_size: -; d_call: -; cdr3_nt: TGTGCCACCAGTGATTTGCACAGGGTGGGCGATGAGCAGTTCTTC; cdr3_aa: CATSDLHRVGDEQFF
j_call: TRBJ1-5; v_call: TRBV11-2; clone_size: few; d_call: -; cdr3_nt: TGTGCCAGCAGCTTAGGTCAGGGTTGGCCCCAGCATTTT; cdr3_aa: CASSLGQGWPQHF
j_call: TRBJ2-7; v_call: TRBV3-1/TRBV3-2; clone_size: -; d_call: TRBD1; cdr3_nt: TGTGCCAGCAGCCATGGGGCAGGGGGCTTTCCTTACGAGCAGTACTTC; cdr3_aa: CASSHGAGGFPYEQYF
j_call: TRBJ2-3; v_call: TRBV9; clone_size: -; d_call: TRBD2; cdr3_nt: TGTGCCAGCAGCGTAGACGGGGGGGCATTTGGGGATACGCAGTATTTT; cdr3_aa: CASSVDGGAFGDTQYF
j_call: TRBJ1-1; v_call: TRBV5-1; clone_size: few; d_call: TRBD1; cdr3_nt: TGCGCCAGCAGCCTCAAGACAGGGTCTGTCTTCGGCACTGAAGCTTTCTTT; cdr3_aa: CASSLKTGSVFGTEAFF
j_call: TRBJ1-1; v_call: TRBV6-5; clone_size: few; d_call: -; cdr3_nt: TGTGCCAGCTCCCCTTGGCCAGGGGCGAACACTGAAGCTTTCTTT; cdr3_aa: CASSPWPGANTEAFF
j_call: TRBJ2-7; v_call: TRBV27; clone_size: -; d_call: -; cdr3_nt: TGTGCCAGCAGTAGGGGGTCTTCGTGGGAGCAGTACTTC; cdr3_aa: CASSRGSSWEQYF
j_call: TRBJ1-1; v_call: TRBV7-9; clone_size: -; d_call: -; cdr3_nt: TGTGCCAGCAGCTTAGGCCAGGGTCTGGCTGAAGCTTTCTTT; cdr3_aa: CASSLGQGLAEAFF
j_call: TRBJ1-1; v_call: TRBV19; clone_size: -; d_call: TRBD1; cdr3_nt: TGTGCCAGTAGCGTAACAGGGGCCATAACTCTGAACACTGAAGCTTTCTTT; cdr3_aa: CASSVTGAITLNTEAFF
j_call: TRBJ1-1; v_call: TRBV3-1/TRBV3-2; clone_size: -; d_call: -; cdr3_nt: TGTGCCAGCAGCCAAGATAGTGACCGGGAGACTGAAGCTTTCTTT; cdr3_aa: CASSQDSDRETEAFF
j_call: TRBJ1-3; v_call: TRBV19; clone_size: -; d_call: -; cdr3_nt: TGTGCCAGTAGTATATCTCCCGGAAACACCATATATTTT; cdr3_aa: CASSISPGNTIYF
j_call: TRBJ1-1; v_call: TRBV20-1; clone_size: -; d_call: -; cdr3_nt: TGCAGCCCCAGGGGGAACACTGAAGCTTTCTTT; cdr3_aa: CSPRGNTEAFF
j_call: TRBJ1-2; v_call: TRBV19; clone_size: -; d_call: -; cdr3_nt: TGTGCCAGCCGGGACACTAATCTCTATAGTGGCTACACCTTC; cdr3_aa: CASRDTNLYSGYTF
j_call: TRBJ1-4; v_call: TRBV11-2; clone_size: -; d_call: TRBD1; cdr3_nt: TGTGCCAGCAGCTCAGGGGGCGAGTTTGAAAAACTGTTTTTT; cdr3_aa: CASSSGGEFEKLFF
j_call: TRBJ1-5; v_call: TRBV7-2; clone_size: once; d_call: -; cdr3_nt: TGTGCCAGCACCCGGGGGAATAGCCTCTTCAATCAGCCCCAGCATTTT; cdr3_aa: CASTRGNSLFNQPQHF
j_call: TRBJ1-2; v_call: TRBV5-8; clone_size: -; d_call: TRBD1; cdr3_nt: TGTGCCAGCAGCTTGGCTTCTAGACAGGGGGCTAACTATGGCTACACCTTC; cdr3_aa: CASSLASRQGANYGYTF
j_call: TRBJ2-1; v_call: TRBV19; clone_size: -; d_call: TRBD2; cdr3_nt: TGTGCCAGTAGTCCCACTAGCGGGACCGCCTACAATGAGCAGTTCTTC; cdr3_aa: CASSPTSGTAYNEQFF
j_call: TRBJ1-2; v_call: TRBV27; clone_size: -; d_call: -; cdr3_nt: TGTGCCAGCAGTTTTTCGGTCAACTATGGCTACACCTTC; cdr3_aa: CASSFSVNYGYTF
j_call: TRBJ1-1; v_call: TRBV11-2; clone_size: -; d_call: TRBD1; cdr3_nt: TGTGCCAGCAGCTCAGTCCAGGGGGTAAGGGTGGGCACTGAAGCTTTCTTT; cdr3_aa: CASSSVQGVRVGTEAFF
j_call: TRBJ1-6; v_call: TRBV2; clone_size: -; d_call: TRBD1; cdr3_nt: TGTGCCAGCAGAGGGGCAGGGGGGTCGAAGCCGCTCGATTCACCCCTCCACTTT; cdr3_aa: CASRGAGGSKPLDSPLHF
j_call: TRBJ2-7; v_call: TRBV27; clone_size: -; d_call: -; cdr3_nt: TGTGCCAGCAGTCGGGGGAGCTCCTACGAGCAGTACTTC; cdr3_aa: CASSRGSSYEQYF
j_call: TRBJ1-1; v_call: TRBV6-1; clone_size: -; d_call: -; cdr3_nt: TGTGCCAGCAGTGAAGTTGCAGGGGAGGGCACTGAAGCTTTCTTT; cdr3_aa: CASSEVAGEGTEAFF
j_call: TRBJ2-7; v_call: TRBV13; clone_size: -; d_call: -; cdr3_nt: TGTGCCAGCAGCATCCAGCGGGACAGGTTGAACGAGCAGTACTTC; cdr3_aa: CASSIQRDRLNEQYF
j_call: TRBJ1-5; v_call: TRBV18; clone_size: -; d_call: -; cdr3_nt: TGTGCCAGCTCACCTGGACAAGGGGGTCGGCCCCAGCATTTT; cdr3_aa: CASSPGQGGRPQHF
j_call: TRBJ2-3; v_call: TRBV13; clone_size: -; d_call: -; cdr3_nt: TGTGCCAGCAGCTTAGGAGAAGTCCAGAGCACAGATACGCAGTATTTT; cdr3_aa: CASSLGEVQSTDTQYF
j_call: TRBJ2-3; v_call: TRBV9; clone_size: -; d_call: -; cdr3_nt: TGTGCCAGCAGCGTAACGGGACTCCCAACAGATACGCAGTATTTT; cdr3_aa: CASSVTGLPTDTQYF
j_call: TRBJ1-5; v_call: TRBV12-3/TRBV12-4; clone_size: -; d_call: -; cdr3_nt: TGTGCCAGCAGTGAAACAGGGCTCCAGCCCCAGCATTTT; cdr3_aa: CASSETGLQPQHF
j_call: TRBJ1-2; v_call: TRBV7-8; clone_size: few; d_call: -; cdr3_nt: TGTGCCAGCAGCCGAGGGGTCAGGGGTGGGAGCTCTAACTATGGCTACACCTTC; cdr3_aa: CASSRGVRGGSSNYGYTF
j_call: TRBJ1-1; v_call: TRBV19; clone_size: -; d_call: TRBD1; cdr3_nt: TGTGCCAGTAGTACGAGAAAACAGGGGTCGAACACTGAAGCTTTCTTT; cdr3_aa: CASSTRKQGSNTEAFF
j_call: TRBJ2-2; v_call: TRBV6-1; clone_size: -; d_call: -; cdr3_nt: TGTGCCAGCAGTGATTACAGGGGGGGCGGGGAGCTGTTTTTT; cdr3_aa: CASSDYRGGGELFF
j_call: TRBJ1-4; v_call: TRBV28; clone_size: -; d_call: TRBD1; cdr3_nt: TGTGCCAGCAGCCCTGGGCCAAGGACAGGGGATGAAAAACTGTTTTTT; cdr3_aa: CASSPGPRTGDEKLFF
j_call: TRBJ2-3; v_call: TRBV19; clone_size: -; d_call: TRBD2; cdr3_nt: TGTGCCAGTAGTATATTAGGAGCGGGGGGTGCCACAGATACGCAGTATTTT; cdr3_aa: CASSILGAGGATDTQYF
j_call: TRBJ1-2; v_call: TRBV6-5; clone_size: -; d_call: -; cdr3_nt: TGTGCCAGCAGTTACGCGGCAGGGTTCTATGGCTACACCTTC; cdr3_aa: CASSYAAGFYGYTF
j_call: TRBJ1-2; v_call: TRBV2; clone_size: -; d_call: TRBD1; cdr3_nt: TGTGCCAGCAGTTTTGGGTCGGACAGGGTTAGCGGTGGCTACACCTTC; cdr3_aa: CASSFGSDRVSGGYTF
j_call: TRBJ1-2; v_call: TRBV7-9; clone_size: -; d_call: -; cdr3_nt: TGTGCCAGCAGCTTAATTAGTACAGGTGGTGGTGGCTACACCTTC; cdr3_aa: CASSLISTGGGGYTF
j_call: TRBJ1-2; v_call: TRBV6-5; clone_size: -; d_call: TRBD1; cdr3_nt: TGTGCCAGCAGCCCCGGGACAGGGCGTGGCTACACCTTC; cdr3_aa: CASSPGTGRGYTF
j_call: TRBJ1-4; v_call: TRBV5-1; clone_size: -; d_call: -; cdr3_nt: TGCGCCAGCAGCTTGGCCTTTGCAACTAATGAAAAACTGTTTTTT; cdr3_aa: CASSLAFATNEKLFF